Listed below are T cell receptor beta chains from one sample, sequenced in a study of T cell responses to AZD1222 COVID-19 vaccine. Libraries were prepared by immunoSEQ multiplex PCR; TCRdb keeps only in-frame clonotypes and omits some of them. The sample shows about 160,000 clones, 80% to 95% of them seen only once. The sample in question was peripheral blood, obtained 28 days after the second AZD1222 dose. The receptors were sampled from an adult who received the AZD1222 COVID-19 vaccine. CDR3s include the opening cysteine and the closing phenylalanine or tryptophan. A D gene is named only where the DNA matches it firmly. A row's size may be missing; if present it is once, few, many or a size class.

j_gene	v_gene	abundance	len	d_gene	CDR3nt	CDR3aa
TRBJ1-6	TRBV15	.	13	.	TGTGCCACCTCCTTACCCAGGGGACTGGTCCTCCACTTT	CATSLPRGLVLHF
TRBJ1-1	TRBV7-9	.	17	TRBD1	TGTGCCATCGATAATCCGGGACAGGGGGGTCCGAACACTGAAGCTTTCTTT	CAIDNPGQGGPNTEAFF
TRBJ1-2	TRBV19	.	14	TRBD1	TGTGCCAGCTCATGGCAGGGGGCTCCCTATGGCTACACCTTC	CASSWQGAPYGYTF
TRBJ1-1	TRBV2	once	14	.	TGTGCCAGCAGTGATGTAAGGGGAGGGGGTGAAGCTTTCTTT	CASSDVRGGGEAFF
TRBJ1-6	TRBV7-2	.	15	TRBD1	TGTGCCAGCAGCCCAGCAGGACAGGGTAATTCACCCCTCCACTTT	CASSPAGQGNSPLHF
TRBJ1-1	TRBV5-5	.	14	.	TGTGCCAGCAGCCCTGCAGAGGGAAACACTGAAGCTTTCTTT	CASSPAEGNTEAFF
TRBJ1-1	TRBV20-1	.	14	.	TGCAGTGCTAGTTCCGAGGGTGTGAACACTGAAGCTTTCTTT	CSASSEGVNTEAFF
TRBJ2-3	TRBV24-1	.	14	.	TGTGCCCCTTCGGGCCCTCAAGACCCAGATACGCAGTATTTT	CAPSGPQDPDTQYF
TRBJ1-2	TRBV29-1	.	12	.	TGCAGCGCCGGGGACGGGCAAGGTGGCTACACCTTC	CSAGDGQGGYTF
TRBJ2-3	TRBV19	.	14	.	TGTGCCAGTAGAAGGAGGGTCTACCAGGATACGCAGTATTTT	CASRRRVYQDTQYF
TRBJ1-2	TRBV5-1	.	15	.	TGCGCCAGCAGCACCCGGGAGCCTGGCGACTATGGCTACACCTTC	CASSTREPGDYGYTF
TRBJ2-1	TRBV12-3/TRBV12-4	.	12	.	TGTGCCAGCAGCTCCGGTGCTGGGGAGCAGTTCTTC	CASSSGAGEQFF
TRBJ1-3	TRBV28	.	13	.	TGTGCCAGCAGCCCCGGTATGGGAAACACCATATATTTT	CASSPGMGNTIYF
TRBJ1-4	TRBV13	.	13	.	TGTGCCAGCAGCTTAGAAGGGGGTGAAAAACTGTTTTTT	CASSLEGGEKLFF
TRBJ1-5	TRBV12-3/TRBV12-4	.	13	.	TGTGCCAGCAGTCTCCGGGGCAATCAGCCCCAGCATTTT	CASSLRGNQPQHF
TRBJ2-1	TRBV5-6	.	16	TRBD2	TGTGCCAGCAGCTGGGGTCCGGCCGGGAGGATGGATGAGCAGTTCTTC	CASSWGPAGRMDEQFF
TRBJ2-7	TRBV19	.	14	.	TGTGCCAGTAGTATAGACCCCGTTGTAGACGAGCAGTACTTC	CASSIDPVVDEQYF
TRBJ1-2	TRBV6-1	.	14	.	TGTGCCAGCAGTGATGGTAGGCAGGGTTATGGCTACACCTTC	CASSDGRQGYGYTF
TRBJ2-7	TRBV28	.	15	TRBD2	TGTGCCAGCAGACCCCTGACTAGCGGGAGATACGAGCAGTACTTC	CASRPLTSGRYEQYF
TRBJ1-1	TRBV6-5	.	15	.	TGTGCCAGCAGTTACTCAGGCTTAGGGAACACTGAAGCTTTCTTT	CASSYSGLGNTEAFF
TRBJ1-1	TRBV19	.	14	.	TGTGCCAGTAGTATAACCGGCTCGAACACTGAAGCTTTCTTT	CASSITGSNTEAFF
TRBJ1-6	TRBV6-4	.	13	.	TGTGCCAGCAGTGAATCCGACGGTTCACCCCTCCACTTT	CASSESDGSPLHF
TRBJ2-1	TRBV2	.	14	.	TGTGCCACTGAAATGGGAGACTCCTACAATGAGCAGTTCTTC	CATEMGDSYNEQFF
TRBJ2-2	TRBV5-4	.	16	TRBD2	TGTGCCAGCAGCCCTGTGGGGGGAGGGTTGGCCGGGGAGCTGTTTTTT	CASSPVGGGLAGELFF
TRBJ1-5	TRBV20-1	.	15	TRBD1	TGCAGTGCTAGTCTCCGGGACAGGGCGTTTCAGCCCCAGCATTTT	CSASLRDRAFQPQHF